These T cell receptor beta chains were read from a single sample in a study of blood T cell repertoires in COVID-19. Assay: immunoSEQ multiplex PCR; the TCRdb copy retains only in-frame clones and omits some. The sample shows around 76,000 clones, around 80% of them seen only once. Sequencing was done on a sample of peripheral blood. The receptors were gathered from a middle-aged man with COVID-19, enrolled during active disease. The conserved cysteine and the conserved F or W are not part of the CDR3 here. D genes are given only for firm matches.

J: TRBJ2-1
V: TRBV9
D: TRBD2
CDR3: ASSVGLAGGSNAEQF

J: TRBJ2-3
V: TRBV6-5
D: NA
CDR3: ASTQGRTETDTQY

J: TRBJ1-2
V: TRBV9
D: TRBD1
CDR3: ASSPALLPGGSSGYT

J: TRBJ2-7
V: TRBV9
D: TRBD1
CDR3: ASSFAAGDRFYEQY

J: TRBJ1-5
V: TRBV7-8
D: TRBD1
CDR3: ASSSGRGQGGNQPQH

J: TRBJ1-1
V: TRBV5-1
D: NA
CDR3: ASSRGASNTEAF

J: TRBJ2-7
V: TRBV11-2
D: NA
CDR3: ASSSYDRTSRYEQY

J: TRBJ2-3
V: TRBV19
D: NA
CDR3: ASSISLPTDTQY

J: TRBJ2-2
V: TRBV7-9
D: NA
CDR3: ASSLVLAGPNTGELF

J: TRBJ1-6
V: TRBV10-3
D: TRBD1
CDR3: AISPDRASPPLH

J: TRBJ2-5
V: TRBV29-1
D: TRBD2
CDR3: SVRLAAQQETQY

J: TRBJ1-3
V: TRBV6-1
D: NA
CDR3: ASSDDRNSGNTIY

J: TRBJ1-1
V: TRBV30
D: NA
CDR3: AWSVRHRGSTEAF

J: TRBJ2-1
V: TRBV28
D: NA
CDR3: ASSFRSAVGDEQF

J: TRBJ1-6
V: TRBV9
D: NA
CDR3: ASSSGGGVWDNSPLH

J: TRBJ2-1
V: TRBV6-4
D: NA
CDR3: ASSDGDSNEQF

J: TRBJ1-1
V: TRBV6-5
D: NA
CDR3: ASSYIQGTEAF

J: TRBJ2-3
V: TRBV6-5
D: TRBD2
CDR3: ASRPRYSGMKQY

J: TRBJ1-3
V: TRBV29-1
D: NA
CDR3: SVGRGTGNTIY

J: TRBJ1-3
V: TRBV6-1
D: NA
CDR3: ASSEQRSGNTIY

J: TRBJ1-3
V: TRBV28
D: NA
CDR3: ASGRYSGNTIY

J: TRBJ2-2
V: TRBV11-2
D: NA
CDR3: ASSTDYLGELF

J: TRBJ1-2
V: TRBV6-2/TRBV6-3
D: TRBD1
CDR3: ASSFGTDNYGYT

J: TRBJ2-2
V: TRBV5-1
D: TRBD1
CDR3: ASSLWGSGTGYTGELF

J: TRBJ2-5
V: TRBV10-2
D: TRBD2
CDR3: ASSIAGQETQY

J: TRBJ2-5
V: TRBV24-1
D: NA
CDR3: ATSDRGETQY

J: TRBJ2-3
V: TRBV30
D: TRBD2
CDR3: AWSRGRPVLAGGRADTQY

J: TRBJ1-5
V: TRBV28
D: NA
CDR3: ASSLPGGNQPQH

J: TRBJ1-2
V: TRBV9
D: TRBD1
CDR3: ASSTLESGGNGYT

J: TRBJ2-3
V: TRBV6-5
D: TRBD2
CDR3: ASSRDSGSMDTQY

J: TRBJ2-4
V: TRBV30
D: TRBD1
CDR3: AWSRQGRRNIQY

J: TRBJ2-1
V: TRBV7-2
D: NA
CDR3: ASSSSSEQF

J: TRBJ2-1
V: TRBV6-4
D: TRBD2
CDR3: ASSVSSGRYNEQF

J: TRBJ2-5
V: TRBV7-2
D: NA
CDR3: ASGHRQETQY

J: TRBJ2-3
V: TRBV11-2
D: NA
CDR3: ASSFWGHQQDTQY

J: TRBJ1-2
V: TRBV29-1
D: TRBD1
CDR3: SVAGTGTNYGYT

J: TRBJ1-2
V: TRBV3-1/TRBV3-2
D: NA
CDR3: ASSQRGTQRGGYT

J: TRBJ2-1
V: TRBV5-4
D: TRBD1
CDR3: ASKRWGTGDNEQF

J: TRBJ1-5
V: TRBV7-2
D: NA
CDR3: ASSVRGSNQPQH

J: TRBJ2-1
V: TRBV7-3
D: TRBD2
CDR3: ASSLIAGNEQF

J: TRBJ2-3
V: TRBV5-1
D: NA
CDR3: ASSLGETSTDTQY

J: TRBJ2-2
V: TRBV7-2
D: NA
CDR3: ASSRWGGLGGELF

J: TRBJ1-2
V: TRBV15
D: NA
CDR3: ATSNGDSYGYT

J: TRBJ2-3
V: TRBV29-1
D: NA
CDR3: SVDNTDTQY

J: TRBJ1-4
V: TRBV5-6
D: NA
CDR3: ASREQGRGEKLF

J: TRBJ2-3
V: TRBV18
D: NA
CDR3: ASSPLPGNSLTDTQY

J: TRBJ1-5
V: TRBV18
D: NA
CDR3: ASSLGLFKQPQH

J: TRBJ1-1
V: TRBV28
D: TRBD1
CDR3: ASSLDRSTTEAF

J: TRBJ2-5
V: TRBV20-1
D: NA
CDR3: SARSQETQY

J: TRBJ2-2
V: TRBV24-1
D: NA
CDR3: ATSDTVGTGELF

J: TRBJ2-1
V: TRBV6-5
D: NA
CDR3: ASRPRDFAYNEQF

J: TRBJ2-3
V: TRBV6-4
D: NA
CDR3: ASSEGRDTDTQY

J: TRBJ2-7
V: TRBV7-2
D: TRBD2
CDR3: ASSHGSGSLLVYEQY

J: TRBJ1-2
V: TRBV19
D: NA
CDR3: ASSPPWGENYGYT

J: TRBJ2-6
V: TRBV27
D: TRBD2
CDR3: ASSSGIPGGGANVLT

J: TRBJ2-7
V: TRBV1
D: NA
CDR3: TSSQDGREGDKPDHSYEQY

J: TRBJ2-7
V: TRBV3-1/TRBV3-2
D: NA
CDR3: ASSQAGIQGEQY

J: TRBJ2-1
V: TRBV10-3
D: NA
CDR3: AIRGAERNEQF

J: TRBJ2-7
V: TRBV5-1
D: TRBD2
CDR3: ASSLTSGSPYEQY